The entry below gives a single T cell receptor beta chain sequence along with its context. The source of the sample is a study of CD8 T cells in Susac syndrome. RNA, at about 0.45 to 1 ug, was reverse transcribed with random hexamers. From the immunoSEQ multiplex PCR reads, TCRdb called clonotypes with MiXCR, one entry per CDR3 protein. Here the sample spans about 160,000 distinct CDR3 sequences, 92% being singletons. This receptor was taken from a human donor in good health. The sample was CD4+ T cells from PBMCs.

The CDR3 loop is CASSSRQGDEQFF. CDR3 DNA: TGTGCCAGCTCATCCAGACAGGGGGATGAGCAGTTCTTC. The chain has TRBV18 and TRBJ2-1, with 9 bases identical to TRBD1. The V and J ends lost 5 bases and 8 bases, in that order; junction bases with no gene match: 4. Germline V gene data show CDR1 as KGHSH and CDR2 as LQKENI. The CDR3 spans 13 residues.